Following are 19 T cell receptor beta chains from one sample sequenced in a study of blood T cell repertoires in COVID-19. This table comes from immunoSEQ multiplex PCR, and its TCRdb copy is limited to in-frame clones, with some not included. Counted here are approximately 260,000 clones, 90% to 95% occurring once; the ten biggest clones make up 1.9%. The sample comprised PBMCs or T cells enriched from blood (not recorded which). Source of these receptors: a woman under 30 who had recovered from COVID-19.

The genes are TRBV28 and TRBJ2-3; tentative D call: TRBD2 (5 bases). Germline lookup yields CDR1 MDHEN and CDR2 SYDVKM. Trimming pared 4 bases from V and 12 bases from J, leaving 17 bases between. CDR3 length: 13 amino acids. This CDR3 reads CASSSTEVSTQYF. CDR3 DNA: TGTGCCAGCAGTTCGACGGAGGTTTCGACCCAGTATTTT. The full variable domain, its missing parts supplied by reference TRBV28 and TRBJ2-3, is DVKVTQSSRYLVKRTGEKVFLECVQDMDHENMFWYRQDPGLGLRLIYFSYDVKMKEKGDIPEGYSVSREKKERFSLILESASTNQTSMYLCASSSTEVSTQYFGPGTRLTVL.

The chain is built from TRBV12-3 or TRBV12-4 and TRBJ2-7, with D perhaps matching TRBD1 (5 bases). The CDR3 is made up of 12 amino acids. Trimming took 7 bases from V and 3 from J, leaving 10 bases between them. DNA for the CDR3: TGTGCCAGCACAGGGAACCACTACGAGCAGTACTTC. Translating it yields CASTGNHYEQYF.

CDR3 sequence: CASSSLAGLTDTQYF. CDR3 DNA sequence: TGCGCCAGCAGCTCTCTAGCGGGACTCACAGATACGCAGTATTTT. This chain connects TRBV5-1 to TRBJ2-3; 9 positions agree with TRBD2. The CDR3 loop spans 15 amino acids. J was trimmed by 2 bases and V by 3 bases; bases with no gene match: 4. The germline CDR1 and CDR2 sequences are SGHRS and YFSETQ.

This chain's CDR3 is CASRAWGSGSSYEQYF. Written as DNA, the CDR3 is TGTGCCAGCAGGGCCTGGGGGAGCGGGAGTTCCTACGAGCAGTACTTC. J is TRBJ2-7 and V is TRBV5-4; TRBD2 agrees at 8 bases. This CDR3 has 16 amino acids. The junction had 11 bases not matched to a gene; V was cut back by 5 bases and J by 1 base. Germline V gene data show CDR1 as SGHNT and CDR2 as YYREEE (reference sequence).

This clone turned up a few times. The chain uses TRBV5-1 and TRBJ1-4; TRBD1 matches 8 bases. CDR1 SGHRS and CDR2 YFSETQ come from the germline V gene. Trimming at V came to 0 bases and at J to 4 bases, leaving 8 bases not matched to a gene. This CDR3 is 17 amino acids long. CDR3 loop: CASSLAPGGAGNEKLFF. The CDR3 coding sequence is TGCGCCAGCAGCTTGGCCCCAGGGGGCGCGGGTAATGAAAAACTGTTTTTT.

The chain combines TRBV19 with TRBJ1-5, with D unresolved. Trimming stripped 5 bases from V and 0 bases from J, with 8 bases between. This CDR3 region has 14 residues. The germline CDR1 and CDR2 sequences are LNHDA and SQIVND (reference sequence). The CDR3 sequence is CASSPSGSNQPQHF. The DNA for the CDR3 is TGTGCCAGTAGTCCATCAGGTAGCAATCAGCCCCAGCATTTT.

This clone was counted a single time. The chain combines TRBV4-1 with TRBJ1-5; 9 nucleotides match TRBD1. This CDR3 is built from 16 residues. In germline, CDR1 is MGHRA, CDR2 YSYEKL. J was trimmed by 5 bases and V by 4 bases; bases with no gene match: 9. The CDR3 protein is CASSRTGGSVYQPQHF. The CDR3 nucleotides are TGCGCCAGCAGCCGCACAGGGGGCTCAGTGTATCAGCCCCAGCATTTT.

V usage is TRBV24-1 and J usage is TRBJ1-1; unclear D gene. Germline V lookup: CDR1 KGHDR, CDR2 SFDVKD. The CDR3 length is 13 residues. V was trimmed by 5 bases and J by 1 base, leaving 7 bases between them. CDR3 DNA sequence: TGTGCCACCAGTGCCCCGTCGAACACTGAAGCTTTCTTT. This sequence encodes CATSAPSNTEAFF.

This chain uses TRBV5-1 with TRBJ2-5; 9 bases agree with TRBD2. Germline V gives CDR1 SGHRS, CDR2 YFSETQ. This CDR3 contains 17 residues. V dropped 3 bases and J dropped 5; count of bases not matched to a gene: 14. The CDR3 loop reads CASSSGYGGGAGETQYF. CDR3 in DNA: TGCGCCAGCAGCTCAGGGTACGGCGGGGGGGCCGGTGAGACCCAGTACTTC. Full variable domain (missing parts from reference TRBV5-1 and TRBJ2-5): KAGVTQTPRYLIKTRGQQVTLSCSPISGHRSVSWYQQTPGQGLQFLFEYFSETQRNKGNFPGRFSGRQFSNSRSEMNVSTLELGDSALYLCASSSGYGGGAGETQYFGPGTRLLVL.

In this sample, this clone turned up once. The CDR3, as DNA: TGTGCCACCAAGGGGGGGGGAATAGGCTACACCTTC. It codes for CATKGGGIGYTF. This chain joins TRBV27 and TRBJ1-2; tentative D call: TRBD1 (6 bases). CDR1 is MNHEY and CDR2 is SMNVEV in the germline V gene (reference sequence). The CDR3 sequence is 12 residues long. Between the trimmed V and J ends, which lost 10 bases and 8 bases, there was a span of 17 bases.

This clone was detected once. The chain links TRBV27 to TRBJ2-1; D is ambiguous. This CDR3 has 13 residues. V was trimmed by 4 bases and J by 4 bases, leaving 8 bases between them. The germline V gene has CDR1 MNHEY and CDR2 SMNVEV (reference sequence). In DNA, the CDR3 is TGTGCCAGCAGTTCCCGAGGATACAATGAGCAGTTCTTC. Translated: CASSSRGYNEQFF.

The rearrangement joins TRBV7-9 to TRBJ1-3; 8 positions match TRBD1. V lost 3 bases and J lost 4; bases outside the gene matches: 11. This CDR3 is built from 17 residues. Per germline, CDR1 SEHNR and CDR2 FQNEAQ (reference sequence). The CDR3 DNA reads as TGTGCCAGCAGCTTCGCCCGGACAGGGAAGTGGGGAAACACCATATATTTT. It translates to CASSFARTGKWGNTIYF.

The chain uses TRBV19 and TRBJ2-3; D remains ambiguous. V was trimmed by 2 bases and J by 0 bases, leaving 15 bases between them. CDR1 is LNHDA, CDR2 SQIVND, per germline (reference sequence). The CDR3 is 17 amino acids. The CDR3 region is CASSIRLVGASTDTQYF. The DNA for the CDR3 is TGTGCCAGTAGTATACGTCTGGTCGGTGCTAGCACAGATACGCAGTATTTT. Based on the CDR3 plus reference TRBV19 and TRBJ2-3, the full variable domain is DGGITQSPKYLFRKEGQNVTLSCEQNLNHDAMYWYRQDPGQGLRLIYYSQIVNDFQKGDIAEGYSVSREKKESFPLTVTSAQKNPTAFYLCASSIRLVGASTDTQYFGPGTRLTVL.

V and J are TRBV5-1 and TRBJ1-1; TRBD1 agrees at 7 bases. Germline V lookup: CDR1 SGHRS, CDR2 YFSETQ. Losses at the gene ends were 6 bases for V and 1 base for J; bases not matched to a gene: 9. The CDR3 runs to 15 residues. The CDR3 is CASKAGGVSNTEAFF. CDR3 sequence (DNA): TGCGCCAGCAAGGCAGGGGGTGTTTCGAACACTGAAGCTTTCTTT.

The chain carries TRBV13 and TRBJ2-2; a weak D match, TRBD2 (6 bases). Deletions cut 2 bases from V and 6 bases from J, with 7 bases between. Looked up from germline, CDR1 is PRHDT and CDR2 is FYEKMQ (reference sequence). This CDR3 comprises 13 residues. CDR3 sequence (DNA): TGTGCCAGCAGCTTATCGGGGGCCGGGGAGCTGTTTTTT. The encoded protein is CASSLSGAGELFF.

The rearrangement joins TRBV7-9 to TRBJ1-2; 8 bases are shared with TRBD1. Germline V lookup: CDR1 SEHNR, CDR2 FQNEAQ (reference sequence). This CDR3 spans 17 amino acids. The trim removed 5 bases at V and 2 bases at J, leaving 13 bases unmatched. The CDR3: CASSKHRGALLNYGYTF. The CDR3, as DNA: TGTGCCAGCAGCAAACACAGGGGGGCGCTACTAAACTATGGCTACACCTTC.

The V gene is TRBV16, the J gene TRBJ2-3; D not certain. V was clipped by 0 bases and J by 2 bases, with 6 bases between them. Germline V gene lookup returns CDR1 KGHSY and CDR2 FQNENV. CDR3 size: 14 residues. This chain's CDR3 is CASSQSADTDTQYF. The CDR3 DNA reads TGTGCCAGCAGCCAATCCGCAGACACAGATACGCAGTATTTT.

The rearrangement joins TRBV28 to TRBJ2-7; weak D call: TRBD2 (6 bases). Looked up from germline, CDR1 is MDHEN and CDR2 is SYDVKM. V lost 5 bases to trimming and J lost 2 bases, with 13 bases between them. This CDR3 region has 14 residues. CDR3 sequence: CASSGGDGPYEQYF. CDR3 in DNA: TGTGCCAGCAGTGGCGGGGACGGTCCCTACGAGCAGTACTTC.

The V and J genes are TRBV7-2 and TRBJ1-1; D is uncertain. The CDR3 spans 15 residues. V was trimmed by 0 bases and J by 4 bases, leaving 12 bases between them. Germline V lookup: CDR1 SGHTA, CDR2 FQGNSA. CDR3 bases: TGTGCCAGCAGCTTAGCAACCCCCGGAGGCACTGAAGCTTTCTTT. Its translation: CASSLATPGGTEAFF.